A selection of T cell receptor beta chains follows, all from one sample in a study of blood T cells in healthy people across ages. TCRdb called the 5' RACE reads again in MiXCR, with one record for every CDR3 protein. The profile shows some 760,000 distinct CDR3 sequences, 20% to 25% of them singletons. The same data also contributed to another study, on T cells of mothers and their children.

The sample comprised blood. All receptors derive from a boy younger than 18 in good health. Each CDR3 is given with its conserved first and last residue. The order of the fields is clone size, D gene, V gene, J gene, CDR3 protein, CDR3 DNA. D genes are given only for firm matches. Clone size appears in some rows only: once, few, many, or a class for an expanded clone.

NA,NA,TRBV4-2,TRBJ2-5,CASSQVSPRLQETQYF,TGTGCCAGCAGCCAAGTCAGCCCACGACTCCAAGAGACCCAGTACTTC
NA,TRBD1,TRBV20-1,TRBJ2-3,CSATSQTGVTDTQYF,TGCAGTGCAACCTCCCAAACAGGGGTGACAGATACGCAGTATTTT
few,NA,TRBV5-1,TRBJ2-3,CASSPFSQEGGPDTQYF,TGCGCCAGCAGCCCTTTCTCTCAGGAAGGGGGTCCAGATACGCAGTATTTT
NA,TRBD1,TRBV15,TRBJ1-2,CATSRERQGAGYGYTF,TGTGCCACCAGCAGAGAAAGGCAGGGGGCTGGCTATGGCTACACCTTC
NA,NA,TRBV12-3/TRBV12-4,TRBJ1-2,CASSQRLGSYGYTF,TGTGCCAGCAGTCAACGGTTGGGCAGCTATGGCTACACCTTC
NA,NA,TRBV12-5,TRBJ2-1,CASGTDTGYNEQFF,TGTGCTAGTGGGACTGATACCGGGTACAATGAGCAGTTCTTC
few,TRBD2,TRBV4-2,TRBJ2-5,CASSQEGTSGGHLQETQYF,TGTGCCAGCAGCCAAGAGGGGACTAGCGGGGGCCATCTGCAGGAGACCCAGTACTTC
few,NA,TRBV5-5,TRBJ2-6,CASSLGAGLLSGANVLTF,TGTGCCAGCAGCTTGGGGGCAGGGTTACTCTCTGGGGCCAACGTCCTGACTTTC
NA,NA,TRBV20-1,TRBJ2-7,CSAKDHLDEQYF,TGCAGTGCTAAGGATCACTTGGACGAGCAGTACTTC
few,NA,TRBV7-2,TRBJ1-1,CASSLDQGFMNTEAFF,TGTGCCAGCAGCTTAGATCAGGGCTTCATGAACACTGAAGCTTTCTTT
few,NA,TRBV4-2,TRBJ2-7,CASSPRDTAYEQYF,TGTGCCAGCAGCCCGCGGGACACAGCCTACGAGCAGTACTTC
NA,NA,TRBV25-1,TRBJ2-5,CASGRGLAQETQYF,TGTGCCAGCGGCAGGGGACTCGCCCAAGAGACCCAGTACTTC
few,NA,TRBV14,TRBJ2-5,CASSQASAETQYF,TGTGCCAGCAGCCAAGCTAGCGCAGAGACCCAGTACTTC
NA,NA,TRBV25-1,TRBJ2-7,CASSDGGSSYEQYF,TGTGCCAGCAGTGACGGAGGTAGCTCCTACGAGCAGTACTTC
NA,TRBD2,TRBV9,TRBJ2-5,CASSGNGGQETQYF,TGTGCCAGCAGCGGAAACGGGGGGCAAGAGACCCAGTACTTC
NA,TRBD1,TRBV13,TRBJ1-6,CASSFTGGRNNSPLHF,TGTGCCAGCAGCTTTACAGGGGGCAGAAATAATTCACCCCTCCACTTT
NA,TRBD1,TRBV29-1,TRBJ2-2,CSALGQGAIGELFF,TGCAGCGCCTTGGGACAGGGAGCGATCGGGGAGCTGTTTTTT
once,TRBD2,TRBV9,TRBJ2-7,CASSEAGDISYEQYF,TGTGCCAGCAGCGAGGCGGGAGACATATCCTATGAGCAGTACTTC
few,NA,TRBV6-2/TRBV6-3,TRBJ2-7,CASSDPRGPGSEQYF,TGTGCCAGCAGTGACCCTCGAGGACCCGGGAGCGAGCAGTACTTC
few,NA,TRBV29-1,TRBJ1-1,CSVCIGGNTEAFF,TGCAGCGTTTGTATCGGGGGCAACACTGAAGCTTTCTTT
few,NA,TRBV29-1,TRBJ1-1,CNTKLGGEAFF,TGCAACACCAAGCTGGGGGGGGAAGCTTTCTTT
NA,NA,TRBV7-8,TRBJ2-1,CASSLGSRNEQFF,TGTGCCAGCAGCTTAGGTTCGCGGAATGAGCAGTTCTTC
NA,NA,TRBV12-3/TRBV12-4,TRBJ2-3,CASRTDRRWTEGTDTQYF,TGTGCCAGCAGAACTGATCGGCGGTGGACAGAAGGCACAGATACGCAGTATTTT
few,NA,TRBV29-1,TRBJ1-5,CSGSEGSNQPQHF,TGCAGCGGCTCTGAGGGGAGCAATCAGCCCCAGCATTTT
NA,TRBD1,TRBV27,TRBJ2-1,CASTGPTGDNEQFF,TGTGCCAGCACTGGCCCGACAGGGGACAATGAGCAGTTCTTC
NA,NA,TRBV29-1,TRBJ2-2,CSVTGEGGELFF,TGCAGCGTGACAGGGGAGGGCGGGGAGCTGTTTTTT
few,TRBD1,TRBV5-1,TRBJ2-1,CASSKQGYSYNEQFF,TGCGCCAGCAGCAAACAGGGGTACTCCTACAATGAGCAGTTCTTC
NA,NA,TRBV5-6,TRBJ2-3,CASSLAGVSSLPSDTQYF,TGTGCCAGCAGCTTGGCTGGGGTATCTAGTCTCCCCTCAGATACGCAGTATTTT
few,TRBD1,TRBV29-1,TRBJ1-4,CSVELPGQGAFGEKLFF,TGCAGCGTTGAGCTTCCGGGACAGGGGGCGTTTGGTGAAAAACTGTTTTTT
NA,NA,TRBV29-1,TRBJ1-5,CSVGGTRDQPQHF,TGCAGCGTCGGAGGGACCCGGGATCAGCCCCAGCATTTT
NA,NA,TRBV7-9,TRBJ2-7,CASSGQTEPSYEQYF,TGTGCCAGCAGCGGCCAGACAGAGCCTTCCTACGAGCAGTACTTC
few,NA,TRBV10-3,TRBJ1-3,CAISIGRSSGNTIYF,TGTGCCATCAGTATTGGACGGAGCTCTGGAAACACCATATATTTT
few,NA,TRBV18,TRBJ2-5,CASSPRTPTETQYF,TGTGCCAGCTCACCCCGTACACCGACGGAGACCCAGTACTTC
few,TRBD1,TRBV6-2/TRBV6-3,TRBJ2-3,CASSYESGTGTLTDTQYF,TGTGCCAGCAGTTACGAGTCCGGGACAGGGACCCTCACAGATACGCAGTATTTT
few,TRBD2,TRBV12-3/TRBV12-4,TRBJ2-3,CASSLLSSGDTDTQYF,TGTGCCAGCAGCCTCCTCTCTAGCGGGGACACAGATACGCAGTATTTT
NA,NA,TRBV27,TRBJ2-1,CASGWPRGLGGEQFF,TGTGCCAGCGGTTGGCCCCGAGGTCTCGGTGGTGAGCAGTTCTTC
NA,TRBD1,TRBV5-1,TRBJ1-1,CASSLEGARNTEAFF,TGCGCCAGCAGCTTGGAGGGGGCGCGCAACACTGAAGCTTTCTTT
few,NA,TRBV24-1,TRBJ2-1,CATSDFQDNNEQFF,TGTGCCACCAGTGATTTCCAGGATAACAATGAGCAGTTCTTC
NA,NA,TRBV7-9,TRBJ1-4,CASSLRDSNEKLFF,TGTGCCAGCAGCCTCAGGGACTCTAATGAAAAACTGTTTTTT
NA,NA,TRBV9,TRBJ2-5,CASSAVVGRTQYF,TGTGCCAGCAGCGCCGTAGTCGGTAGGACCCAGTACTTC
NA,TRBD2,TRBV4-2,TRBJ2-7,CASSQDLASGIYEQYF,TGTGCCAGCAGCCAAGATCTTGCTAGCGGCATATACGAGCAGTACTTC
few,TRBD1,TRBV7-6,TRBJ1-4,CASSGTGGTNEKLFF,TGTGCCAGCAGCGGGACAGGGGGAACTAATGAAAAACTGTTTTTT
few,NA,TRBV6-1,TRBJ2-1,CASRGSGYNEQFF,TGTGCCAGCAGGGGTAGCGGATACAATGAGCAGTTCTTC
NA,TRBD2,TRBV5-1,TRBJ2-1,CASSLDYAGGPSGEQFF,TGCGCCAGCAGCTTGGATTACGCGGGAGGGCCCTCCGGTGAGCAGTTCTTC
NA,NA,TRBV29-1,TRBJ2-1,CSVAGEVFNEQFF,TGCAGCGTTGCAGGTGAAGTTTTCAATGAGCAGTTCTTC
NA,NA,TRBV29-1,TRBJ1-1,CSVWGGGRWTEAFF,TGCAGCGTTTGGGGCGGGGGTAGGTGGACTGAAGCTTTCTTT